This T cell receptor beta chain was sequenced in a study of PD-1 blockade in mismatch repair-deficient tumors. Study information: Patients had over ten mismatch repair-deficient cancer types and were previously treated and progressing.

The CDR3 runs 14 residues. Trimming left V 0 bases short and J 4 bases short, with 11 bases between. In germline, CDR1 is SGHKS, CDR2 YYEKEE (reference sequence). Some clones are missing from TCRdb's copy, which holds only in-frame ones; the method was immunoSEQ multiplex PCR. This table holds 15,000 to 20,000 clones, 84% found once. Material: PBMCs, obtained before pembrolizumab treatment. The chain combines TRBV5-5 with TRBJ2-7; D is unresolved. This receptor was identified in an adult with mismatch repair-deficient cancer. CDR3 DNA: TGTGCCAGCAGCTTGGCTAGAGGTGGGTACGAGCAGTACTTC. Amino acid sequence: CASSLARGGYEQYF.